This TCR beta chain was obtained from a study of molecular identifiers for immune sequencing clone quantification. Each CDR3 protein gets one entry after TCRdb re-called the PCR reads with MiXCR. Altogether more than 450,000 distinct CDR3 sequences are present, about 26% being singletons, with the ten largest covering under 0.8%. General study results and limits: Over 99% of effector molecules, but under 1% in naive cells, were held by clones with more than 20 RNA copies.

This clonotype came up a few times. No antigen is known for it. The clonotype was recovered from a human donor in good health. Some libraries in this study had Jurkat cell RNA spiked in. The sequenced material came from naive CD8+ T cells from blood, with Jurkat cell RNA spiked in. The subset: FACS-sorted CD8+CD4-CCR7+CD45RA+ naive T cells.

CDR3 DNA sequence: TGTGCCAGCAGCTTGGGTGGCCTAATGGGCAATGAGCAGTTCTTC. The encoded protein is CASSLGGLMGNEQFF. This rearrangement joins TRBV5-6 to TRBJ2-1; D not certain. CDR3 length: 15 amino acids. Per germline, CDR1 SGHDT and CDR2 YYEEEE. V shed 0 bases and J shed 6 bases, with 13 bases lying between them.